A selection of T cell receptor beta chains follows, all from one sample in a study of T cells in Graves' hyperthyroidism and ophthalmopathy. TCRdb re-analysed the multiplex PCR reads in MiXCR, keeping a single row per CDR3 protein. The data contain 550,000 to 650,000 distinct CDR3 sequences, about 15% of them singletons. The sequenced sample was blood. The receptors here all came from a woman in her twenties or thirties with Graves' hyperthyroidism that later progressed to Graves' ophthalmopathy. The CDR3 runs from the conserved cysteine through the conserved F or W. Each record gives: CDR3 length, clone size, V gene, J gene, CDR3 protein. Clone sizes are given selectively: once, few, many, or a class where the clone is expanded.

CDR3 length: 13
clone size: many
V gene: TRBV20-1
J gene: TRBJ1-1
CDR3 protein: CSAPGATNTEAFF

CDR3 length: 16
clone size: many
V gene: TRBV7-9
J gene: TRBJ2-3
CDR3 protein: CASRYPSGRLADTQYF

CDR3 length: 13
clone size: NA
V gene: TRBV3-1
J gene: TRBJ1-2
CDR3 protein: CASSQHLLGLYTF

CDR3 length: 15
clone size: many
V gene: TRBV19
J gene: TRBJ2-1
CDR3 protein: CASSRGSGRSDEQFF

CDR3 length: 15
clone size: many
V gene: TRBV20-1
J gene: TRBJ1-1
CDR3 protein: CSARRTGGMNTEAFF

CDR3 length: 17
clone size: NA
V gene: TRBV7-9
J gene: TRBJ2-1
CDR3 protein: CASSPTRLAGSYNEQFF

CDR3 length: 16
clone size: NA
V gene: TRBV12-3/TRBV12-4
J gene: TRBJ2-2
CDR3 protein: CASSRLRPSNTGELFF

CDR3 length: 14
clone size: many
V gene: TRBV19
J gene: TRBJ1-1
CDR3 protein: CASSMDRGSGEAFF

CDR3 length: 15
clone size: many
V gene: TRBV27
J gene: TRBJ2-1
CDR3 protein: CASSETGGWGDEQFF

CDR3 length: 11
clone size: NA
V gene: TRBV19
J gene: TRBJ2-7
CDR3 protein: CASSKSGEQYF

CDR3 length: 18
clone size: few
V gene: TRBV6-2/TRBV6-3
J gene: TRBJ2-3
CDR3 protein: CASSYLPAGLAGGDTQYF

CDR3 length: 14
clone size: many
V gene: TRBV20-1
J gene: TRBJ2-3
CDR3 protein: CSAPLAGSTDTQYF

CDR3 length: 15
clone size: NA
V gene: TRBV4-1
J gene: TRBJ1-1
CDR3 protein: CASSQVGRGGTEAFF

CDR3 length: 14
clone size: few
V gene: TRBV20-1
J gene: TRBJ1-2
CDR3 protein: CSARGGQGGRIYTF

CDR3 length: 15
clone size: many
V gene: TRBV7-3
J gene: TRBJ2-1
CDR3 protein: CASSSGLAGGGEQFF

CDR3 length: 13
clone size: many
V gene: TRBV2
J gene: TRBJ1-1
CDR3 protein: CASGQAKVTEAFF

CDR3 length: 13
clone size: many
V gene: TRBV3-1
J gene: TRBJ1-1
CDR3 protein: CASSQVRGGEAFF

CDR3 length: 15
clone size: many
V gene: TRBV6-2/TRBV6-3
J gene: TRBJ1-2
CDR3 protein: CASSYSGTIDYGYTF

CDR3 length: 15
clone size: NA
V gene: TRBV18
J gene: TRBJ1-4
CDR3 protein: CASSPILVADEKLFF

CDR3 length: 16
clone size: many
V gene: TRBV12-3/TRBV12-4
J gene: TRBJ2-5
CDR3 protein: CASSLGNPGGQETQYF